The clone carrying this TCR beta chain was detected many times. The antigen remains unidentified. The data stem from a study of identical twins. Study-wide points: Cross-sectional statistics, not tracking of the same donors, supported the conclusions. Within beta out-of-frame sequences, the excess sharing observed between twins was weaker.

TCRdb redid the calling of the 5' RACE reads with MiXCR, one entry per CDR3 protein. The profile shows more than 1.5 million distinct CDR3 sequences, under 35% of them singletons. Germline CDR1 is SQVTM and CDR2 is ANQGSEA. V trimming: 1 base; J trimming: 13 bases; junction bases outside the gene matches: 5. The CDR3 has 11 amino acids. Everyone who gave samples was a healthy Caucasian. The genes are TRBV29-1 and TRBJ2-5, with TRBD1 identical over 8 bases. The clonotype originates from a newborn girl in good health. The sequencing sample was made of cord blood. The CDR3: CSVEVRTGLYF. The CDR3, as DNA: TGCAGCGTTGAAGTGAGGACAGGGCTGTACTTC.